These 20 T cell receptor beta chains were sequenced from one sample in a study of blood T cell repertoires in COVID-19. Only in-frame clones appear in the TCRdb table, and some are missing; sequencing was by immunoSEQ multiplex PCR. The sample records 150,000 to 180,000 clones, 60% to 85% being singletons. The sample taken for sequencing was peripheral blood. These TCRs come from a man at least 80 years old with acute or convalescent COVID-19.

V gene TRBV5-1 combines with J gene TRBJ2-5, with TRBD1 matching 9 bases. In germline, CDR1 is SGHRS, CDR2 YFSETQ. The CDR3 spans 16 residues. V was clipped by 3 bases and J by 5 bases; unmatched bases: 11. The CDR3 sequence: CASSSGTGLSGETQYF. The CDR3 nucleotides are TGCGCCAGCAGCTCCGGGACAGGGCTTTCGGGGGAGACCCAGTACTTC.

The chain has TRBV6-5 and TRBJ2-3, with a weak D call TRBD2 (6 bases). There are 16 residues in the CDR3. Germline CDR1 MNHEY, CDR2 SVGAGI. V lost 0 bases to trimming and J lost 3 bases, with 13 bases between them. CDR3 in amino acids: CASSYSGGLGTDTQYF. CDR3 in DNA: TGTGCCAGCAGTTACTCGGGGGGTTTGGGGACAGATACGCAGTATTTT.

CDR3 loop: CASSKLAGEQFF. CDR3 bases: TGTGCCAGCAGTAAGTTAGCGGGGGAGCAGTTCTTC. The chain recombines TRBV6-6 with TRBJ2-1; the match to TRBD2 covers 8 bases. Germline V gene lookup returns CDR1 MNHNY and CDR2 SVGAGI (reference sequence). The length of the CDR3 is 12 residues. Trimming cost V 5 bases and J 10 bases; bases outside gene matches: 4.

The chain carries TRBV6-5 and TRBJ2-7; maybe TRBD2 (5 bases). This CDR3 region has 15 residues. The V gene's germline CDR1 is MNHEY and CDR2 SVGAGI. V lost 6 bases, J lost 3 bases, and 18 bases lay in between. The chain's CDR3 is CASSRRPGSFYEQYV. The DNA of the CDR3 is TGTGCCAGCAGCCGACGTCCGGGATCATTCTACGAGCAGTACGTC.

This CDR3 is CASSLGTGTGSYNEQFF. The DNA of the CDR3 is TGTGCCAGCAGCTTAGGCACCGGGACAGGCTCCTACAATGAGCAGTTCTTC. V is TRBV11-2 and J is TRBJ2-1; TRBD1 matches 8 bases. CDR1 and CDR2 from the germline V gene are SGHAT and FQNNGV. The CDR3 contains 17 residues. V lost 1 base, J lost 0 bases, and 5 bases stayed unmatched.

The chain carries TRBV5-8 and TRBJ2-7, with a weak D call TRBD2 (5 bases). The length of the CDR3 is 15 residues. V lost 0 bases, J lost 1 base, and 11 bases lay in between. Germline V CDR1 and CDR2: SGHTS, YDEGEE. The chain's CDR3 is CASSLVGVPSYEQYF. The CDR3 DNA reads TGTGCCAGCAGCTTGGTCGGGGTCCCATCCTACGAGCAGTACTTC.

This chain connects TRBV10-2 to TRBJ2-7; 8 nucleotides agree with TRBD1. The CDR3 extends over 13 amino acids. V dropped 5 bases and J dropped 3; count of bases not matched to a gene: 3. CDR1 and CDR2 (germline): WSHSY, SAAADI. DNA of the CDR3: TGCGCCAGCAGTATGGGACAGGACTACGAGCAGTACGTC. Protein: CASSMGQDYEQYV.

V usage is TRBV5-1 and J usage is TRBJ1-4; TRBD1 agrees at 9 bases. V gave up 3 bases and J gave up 7 bases; unmatched junction bases: 7. Germline-derived CDR1 and CDR2 are SGHRS and YFSETQ. This CDR3 region has 15 residues. The CDR3 spells CASSYTGGGVEKLFF. The CDR3 coding sequence is TGCGCCAGCAGCTACACAGGGGGCGGGGTTGAAAAACTGTTTTTT.

This clone was seen a handful of times. V and J are TRBV13 and TRBJ2-3; no clear D gene. Trimming shortened V by 4 bases and J by 8 bases, and 10 bases separated the two germline ends. Germline CDR1 and CDR2: PRHDT and FYEKMQ (reference sequence). The CDR3 consists of 12 residues. The CDR3 region has the DNA TGTGCCAGCAGCTCCCAGACGGGTACGCAGTATTTT. Translating it yields CASSSQTGTQYF.

The table lists this clone with many counts. The genes are TRBV10-3 and TRBJ2-1; 14 positions agree with TRBD2. Trimming removed 9 bases from V and 8 bases from J; junction bases left unmatched: 3. There are 13 residues in the CDR3. Germline V gene lookup returns CDR1 ENHRY and CDR2 SYGVKD. This CDR3 is CAIPGLAGDEQFF. The CDR3 DNA follows: TGTGCCATTCCGGGACTAGCGGGGGATGAGCAGTTCTTC.

The chain uses TRBV23-1 and TRBJ1-1; 11 bases agree with TRBD1. TRBV23-1 is sorted into the ORF group, with uncertain function. Trimming cost V 2 bases and J 3 bases; bases outside gene matches: 2. The CDR3 extends over 15 amino acids. CDR3 nucleotide sequence: TGCGCCAGCAGTCAAAGGACAGGGGGCCACACTGAAGCTTTCTTT. It yields the protein CASSQRTGGHTEAFF.

This rearrangement joins TRBV12-3 or TRBV12-4 to TRBJ2-2; D is unclear. Trimming left V 3 bases short and J 4 bases short, with 3 bases between. The CDR3 runs 12 residues. This chain's CDR3 is CASSFFTGELFF. The CDR3 DNA sequence: TGTGCCAGCAGTTTCTTCACCGGGGAGCTGTTTTTT.

This chain connects TRBV7-2 to TRBJ1-2; TRBD1 aligns across 7 bases. With V trimmed by 5 bases and J by 4 bases, 4 bases remained unmatched. The CDR3 has 13 amino acids. The V gene's germline CDR1 is SGHTA and CDR2 FQGNSA. CDR3 residues: CASSPDRAYGYTF. The CDR3 DNA sequence: TGTGCCAGCAGCCCCGACAGGGCCTATGGCTACACCTTC.

The rearrangement uses TRBV5-1 and TRBJ2-5, with TRBD1 matching 7 bases. Germline CDR1 SGHRS, CDR2 YFSETQ. V lost 1 base, J lost 2 bases, and 5 bases stayed unmatched. This CDR3 has 15 residues. The CDR3 coding sequence is TGCGCCAGCAGCTTGTCACCGGGACAGCAAGAGACCCAGTACTTC. Translating gives CASSLSPGQQETQYF.

The chain combines TRBV28 with TRBJ1-2, with 10 positions matching TRBD1. Germline trimming cut 6 bases from V and 1 base from J; bases unmatched to any gene: 14. This CDR3 has 18 amino acids. Germline loops: CDR1 MDHEN, CDR2 SYDVKM. CDR3 bases: TGTGCCAGCAGCTCCCTAGGGACAGGGGCAAAGAATAACTATGGCTACACCTTC. Amino acids: CASSSLGTGAKNNYGYTF.

This clone came up once. This chain uses TRBV12-3 or TRBV12-4 with TRBJ2-7; 8 bases fit TRBD2. Trimming removed 11 bases from V and 9 bases from J; junction bases left unmatched: 12. The CDR3 runs to 12 residues. The CDR3 DNA reads TGTGCCTCAGCGAGGGCGGGGGGAGCGCAGTACGTC. It translates to CASARAGGAQYV.

The J gene is TRBJ2-1, the V gene TRBV30, with 13 bases lining up with TRBD2. CDR3 length: 13 amino acids. Unmatched junction bases numbered 5, after V lost 0 bases and J lost 15 bases. Looked up from germline, CDR1 is GTSNPN and CDR2 is SVGIG (reference sequence). The CDR3 sequence is CAWSVLAGGYRFF. DNA of the CDR3: TGTGCCTGGAGTGTACTAGCGGGGGGGTACCGGTTCTTC.

The rearrangement joins TRBV19 to TRBJ2-2; 10 bases fit TRBD1. CDR3 size: 16 residues. V was pared by 3 bases and J by 4 bases, with 5 bases of the junction left unmatched. Germline assignment: CDR1 LNHDA and CDR2 SQIVND (reference sequence). DNA for the CDR3: TGTGCCAGTAGTATTTGGACAGGGGGGATCACCGGGGAGCTGTTTTTT. Encoded protein: CASSIWTGGITGELFF. Variable domain in full (rest from reference TRBV19 and TRBJ2-2): DGGITQSPKYLFRKEGQNVTLSCEQNLNHDAMYWYRQDPGQGLRLIYYSQIVNDFQKGDIAEGYSVSREKKESFPLTVTSAQKNPTAFYLCASSIWTGGITGELFFGEGSRLTVL.

CDR3 in DNA: TGTGCCAGCAGCTTCAGACAGGCGGCTGAAGCTTTCTTT. Encoded protein: CASSFRQAAEAFF. The J gene is TRBJ1-1, the V gene TRBV7-9; the D gene is possibly TRBD1 (6 bases). CDR3 size: 13 residues. Trimming cost V 3 bases and J 6 bases, with 11 bases left between them. Germline CDR1 reads SEHNR; CDR2 reads FQNEAQ (reference sequence).

This clone was found a few times. The genes are TRBV5-1 and TRBJ2-2; D is unresolved. The germline V gene encodes CDR1 SGHRS and CDR2 YFSETQ. The CDR3 loop spans 14 amino acids. Trimming pared 4 bases from V and 4 bases from J, leaving 11 bases between. CDR3 DNA sequence: TGCGCCAGCAGCCTGGACCTCGGCACCGGGGAGCTGTTTTTT. Amino acid sequence: CASSLDLGTGELFF.